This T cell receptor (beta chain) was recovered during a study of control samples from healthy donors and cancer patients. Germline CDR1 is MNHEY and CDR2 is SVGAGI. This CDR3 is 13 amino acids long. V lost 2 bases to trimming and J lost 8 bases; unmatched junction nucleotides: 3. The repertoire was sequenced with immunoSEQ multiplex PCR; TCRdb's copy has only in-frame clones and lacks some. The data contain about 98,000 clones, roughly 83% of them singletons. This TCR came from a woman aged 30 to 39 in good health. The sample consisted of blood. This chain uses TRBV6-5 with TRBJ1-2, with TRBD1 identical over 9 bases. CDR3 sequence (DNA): TGTGCCAGCAGTTACGGGGACAGGGTCGGCTACACCTTC. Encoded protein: CASSYGDRVGYTF.